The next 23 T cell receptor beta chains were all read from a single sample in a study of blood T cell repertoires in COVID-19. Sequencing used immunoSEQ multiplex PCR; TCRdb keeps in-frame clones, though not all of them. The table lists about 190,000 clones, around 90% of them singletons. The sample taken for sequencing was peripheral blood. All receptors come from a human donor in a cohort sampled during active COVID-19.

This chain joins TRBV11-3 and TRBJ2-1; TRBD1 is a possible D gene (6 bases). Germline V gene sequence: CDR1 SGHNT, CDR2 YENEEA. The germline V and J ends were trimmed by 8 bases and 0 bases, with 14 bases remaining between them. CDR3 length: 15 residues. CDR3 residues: CASGTGSSSYNEQFF. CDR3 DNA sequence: TGTGCCAGCGGAACAGGGTCCAGCTCCTACAATGAGCAGTTCTTC.

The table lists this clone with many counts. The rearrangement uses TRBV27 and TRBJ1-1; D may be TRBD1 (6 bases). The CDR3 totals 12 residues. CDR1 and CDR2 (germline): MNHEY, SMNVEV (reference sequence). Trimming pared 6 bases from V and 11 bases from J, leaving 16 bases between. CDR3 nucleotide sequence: TGTGCCAGCAGCCAACAGGGTGGTGGTGCTTTCTTT. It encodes CASSQQGGGAFF.

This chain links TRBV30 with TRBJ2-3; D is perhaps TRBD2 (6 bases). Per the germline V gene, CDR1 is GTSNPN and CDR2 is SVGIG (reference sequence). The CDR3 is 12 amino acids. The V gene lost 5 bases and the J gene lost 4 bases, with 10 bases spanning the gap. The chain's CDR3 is CAWGPSADTQYF. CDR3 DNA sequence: TGTGCCTGGGGTCCTAGCGCAGATACGCAGTATTTT.

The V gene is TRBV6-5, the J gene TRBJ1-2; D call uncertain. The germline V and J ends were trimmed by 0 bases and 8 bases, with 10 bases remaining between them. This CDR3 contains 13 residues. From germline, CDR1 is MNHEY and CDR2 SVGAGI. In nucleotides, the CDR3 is TGTGCCAGCAGTTACTCGATTGAGACAGGCTACACCTTC. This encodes CASSYSIETGYTF.

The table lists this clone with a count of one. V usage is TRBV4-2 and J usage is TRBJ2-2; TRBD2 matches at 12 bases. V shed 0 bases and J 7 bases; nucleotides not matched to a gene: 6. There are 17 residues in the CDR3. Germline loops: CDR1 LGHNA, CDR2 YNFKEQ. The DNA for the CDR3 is TGTGCCAGCAGCCAAGATTTGCTAGCGGGAGGGCGCGGGGAGCTGTTTTTT. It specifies CASSQDLLAGGRGELFF.

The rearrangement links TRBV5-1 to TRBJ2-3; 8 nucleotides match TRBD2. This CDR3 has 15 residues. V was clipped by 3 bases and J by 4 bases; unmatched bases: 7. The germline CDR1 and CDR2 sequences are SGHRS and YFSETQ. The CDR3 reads CASSSGAGVPDTQYF. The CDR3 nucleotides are TGCGCCAGCAGCTCCGGAGCGGGGGTCCCAGATACGCAGTATTTT.

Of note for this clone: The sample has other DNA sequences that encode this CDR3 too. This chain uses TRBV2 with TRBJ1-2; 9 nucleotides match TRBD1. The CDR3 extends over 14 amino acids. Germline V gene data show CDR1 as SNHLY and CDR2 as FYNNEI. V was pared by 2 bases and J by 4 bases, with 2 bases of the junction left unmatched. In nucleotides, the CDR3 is TGTGCCAGCAGTGAAACGGGACAGGGCTATGGCTACACCTTC. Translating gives CASSETGQGYGYTF.

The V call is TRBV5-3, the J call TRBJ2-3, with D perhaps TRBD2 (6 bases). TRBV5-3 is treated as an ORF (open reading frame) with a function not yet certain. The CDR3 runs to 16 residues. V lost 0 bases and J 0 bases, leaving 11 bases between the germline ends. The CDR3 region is CARSLVGGCSTDTQYF. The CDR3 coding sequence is TGTGCCAGAAGCTTGGTGGGGGGTTGTAGCACAGATACGCAGTATTTT.

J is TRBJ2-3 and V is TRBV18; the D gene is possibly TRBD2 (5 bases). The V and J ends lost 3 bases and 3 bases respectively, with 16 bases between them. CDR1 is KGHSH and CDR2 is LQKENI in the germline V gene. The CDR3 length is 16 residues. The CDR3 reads CASSPNAQRITDTQYF. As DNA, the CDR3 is TGTGCCAGCTCACCTAATGCACAGCGGATTACAGATACGCAGTATTTT. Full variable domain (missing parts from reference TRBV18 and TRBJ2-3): NAGVMQNPRHLVRRRGQEARLRCSPMKGHSHVYWYRQLPEEGLKFMVYLQKENIIDESGMPKERFSAEFPKEGPSILRIQQVVRGDSAAYFCASSPNAQRITDTQYFGPGTRLTVL.

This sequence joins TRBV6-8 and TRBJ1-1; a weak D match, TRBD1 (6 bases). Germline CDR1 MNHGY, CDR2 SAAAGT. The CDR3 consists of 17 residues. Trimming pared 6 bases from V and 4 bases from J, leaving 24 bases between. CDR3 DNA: TGTGCCAGCAGCCCCGTTGCGGGGGGCGGGTTCGGCACTGAAGCTTTCTTT. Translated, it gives CASSPVAGGGFGTEAFF.

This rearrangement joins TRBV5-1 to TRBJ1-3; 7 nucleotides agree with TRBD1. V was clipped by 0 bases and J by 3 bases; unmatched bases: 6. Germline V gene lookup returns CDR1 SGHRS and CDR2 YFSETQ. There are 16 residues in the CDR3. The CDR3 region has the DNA TGCGCCAGCAGCTTGGCCGGGGACAGATTTGGAAACACCATATATTTT. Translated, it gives CASSLAGDRFGNTIYF.

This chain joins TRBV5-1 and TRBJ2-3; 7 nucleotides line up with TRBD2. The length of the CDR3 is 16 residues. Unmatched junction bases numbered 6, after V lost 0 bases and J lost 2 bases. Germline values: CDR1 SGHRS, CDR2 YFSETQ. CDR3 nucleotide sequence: TGCGCCAGCAGCTTGGGGCTAGCGGAGATCACAGATACGCAGTATTTT. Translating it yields CASSLGLAEITDTQYF.

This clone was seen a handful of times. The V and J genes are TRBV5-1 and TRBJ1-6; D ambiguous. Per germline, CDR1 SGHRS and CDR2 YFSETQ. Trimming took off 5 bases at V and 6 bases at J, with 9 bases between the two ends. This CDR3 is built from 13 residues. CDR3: CASRREGNSPLHF. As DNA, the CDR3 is TGCGCCAGCAGGCGAGAGGGTAATTCACCCCTCCACTTT. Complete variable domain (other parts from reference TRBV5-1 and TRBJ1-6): KAGVTQTPRYLIKTRGQQVTLSCSPISGHRSVSWYQQTPGQGLQFLFEYFSETQRNKGNFPGRFSGRQFSNSRSEMNVSTLELGDSALYLCASRREGNSPLHFGNGTRLTVT.

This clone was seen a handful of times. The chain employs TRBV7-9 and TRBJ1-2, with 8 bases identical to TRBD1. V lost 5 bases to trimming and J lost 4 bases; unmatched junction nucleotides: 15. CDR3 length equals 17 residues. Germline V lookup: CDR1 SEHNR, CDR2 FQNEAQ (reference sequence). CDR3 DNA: TGTGCCAGCAGCGGTAGGGTCTGGCAGGGGGCGTCCTATGGCTACACCTTC. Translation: CASSGRVWQGASYGYTF.

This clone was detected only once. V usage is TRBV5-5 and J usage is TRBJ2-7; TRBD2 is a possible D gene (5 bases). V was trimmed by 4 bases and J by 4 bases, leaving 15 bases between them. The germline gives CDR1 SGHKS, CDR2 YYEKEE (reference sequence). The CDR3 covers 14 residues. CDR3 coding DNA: TGTGCCAGCAGCCGGGTCGGGGAAACATACGAGCAGTACTTC. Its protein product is CASSRVGETYEQYF.

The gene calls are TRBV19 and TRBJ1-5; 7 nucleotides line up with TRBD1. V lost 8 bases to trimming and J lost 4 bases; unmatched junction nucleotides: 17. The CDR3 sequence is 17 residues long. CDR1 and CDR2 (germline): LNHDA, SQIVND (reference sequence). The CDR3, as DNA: TGTGCCAGTTCTCGGGACAGAGGCAGCGGTTCAAATCAGCCCCAGCATTTT. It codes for CASSRDRGSGSNQPQHF.

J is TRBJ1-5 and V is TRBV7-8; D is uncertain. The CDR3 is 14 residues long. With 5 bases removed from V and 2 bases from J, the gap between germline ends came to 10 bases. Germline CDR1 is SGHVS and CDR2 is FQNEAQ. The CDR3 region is CASSGGGGNQPQHF. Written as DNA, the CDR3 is TGTGCCAGCAGCGGTGGCGGGGGCAATCAGCCCCAGCATTTT.

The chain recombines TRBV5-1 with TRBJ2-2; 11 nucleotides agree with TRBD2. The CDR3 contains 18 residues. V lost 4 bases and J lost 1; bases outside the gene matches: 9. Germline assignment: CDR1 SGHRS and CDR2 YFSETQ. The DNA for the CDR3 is TGCGCCAGCAGCAGTGAGGGACTAGCGGAAAAGAACACCGGGGAGCTGTTTTTT. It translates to CASSSEGLAEKNTGELFF.

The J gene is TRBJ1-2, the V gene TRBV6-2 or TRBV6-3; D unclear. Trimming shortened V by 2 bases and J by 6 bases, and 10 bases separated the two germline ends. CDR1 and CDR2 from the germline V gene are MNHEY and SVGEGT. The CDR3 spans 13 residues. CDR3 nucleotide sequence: TGTGCCAGCAGTTACGCAACAGTCGATGGCTACACCTTC. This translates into CASSYATVDGYTF.

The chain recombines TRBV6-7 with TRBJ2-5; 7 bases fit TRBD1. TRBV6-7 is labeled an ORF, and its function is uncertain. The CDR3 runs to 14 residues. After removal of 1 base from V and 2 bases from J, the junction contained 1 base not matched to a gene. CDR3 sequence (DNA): TGTGCCAGCAGTTACTACAGGGGACAAGAGACCCAGTACTTC. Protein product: CASSYYRGQETQYF.

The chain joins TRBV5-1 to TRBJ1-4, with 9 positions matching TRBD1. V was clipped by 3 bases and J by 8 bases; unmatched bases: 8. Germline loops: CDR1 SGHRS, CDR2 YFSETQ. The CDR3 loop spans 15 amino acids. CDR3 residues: CASSWGDREGEKLFF. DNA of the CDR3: TGCGCCAGCAGCTGGGGGGACAGGGAAGGGGAAAAACTGTTTTTT.

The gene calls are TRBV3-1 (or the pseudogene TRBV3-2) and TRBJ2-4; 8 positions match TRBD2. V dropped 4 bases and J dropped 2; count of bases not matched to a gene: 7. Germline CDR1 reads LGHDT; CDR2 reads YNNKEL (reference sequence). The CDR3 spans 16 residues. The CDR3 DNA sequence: TGTGCCAGCAGCCCGGGACTAGAATTACCCAAAAACATTCAGTACTTC. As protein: CASSPGLELPKNIQYF.

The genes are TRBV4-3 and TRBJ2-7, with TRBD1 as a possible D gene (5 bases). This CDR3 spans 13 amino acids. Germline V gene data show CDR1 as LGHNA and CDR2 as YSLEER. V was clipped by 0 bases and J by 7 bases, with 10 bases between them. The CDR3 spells CASSQEAGREQYF. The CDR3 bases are TGCGCCAGCAGCCAAGAGGCAGGGCGGGAGCAGTACTTC.